Each of the 27 T cell receptor beta chains below was sequenced from the same sample in a study of blood T cell repertoires in COVID-19. Assay used: immunoSEQ multiplex PCR; TCRdb lists only in-frame clones, some missing. Here the sample spans some 150,000 clones, about 80% being singletons. The sequenced sample was peripheral blood. Receptors originate from a human donor in a cohort sampled during active COVID-19.

The chain carries TRBV2 and TRBJ1-6; 7 bases map to TRBD1. Germline CDR1 reads SNHLY; CDR2 reads FYNNEI. With 6 bases clipped from V and 10 bases from J, the junction kept 15 bases outside the gene matches. CDR3 size: 16 residues. CDR3 in DNA: TGTGCCAGCAGCACAGGACAGGCCACCTTCAGGTCACCCCTCCACTTT. Amino acid sequence: CASSTGQATFRSPLHF.

This clone was detected only once. This specimen includes other DNA sequences encoding the same CDR3. The chain joins TRBV6-5 to TRBJ1-5; TRBD1 is a possible D gene (5 bases). Germline V gives CDR1 MNHEY, CDR2 SVGAGI. CDR3 length equals 14 residues. Trimming stripped 2 bases from V and 0 bases from J, with 5 bases between. The DNA of the CDR3 is TGTGCCAGCAGTTACAGGGGTAGCAATCAGCCCCAGCATTTT. Translated: CASSYRGSNQPQHF.

The chain carries TRBV5-1 and TRBJ1-4; D is uncertain. Germline CDR1 SGHRS, CDR2 YFSETQ. The CDR3 is 14 amino acids. Trimming cost V 1 base and J 3 bases, with 7 bases left between them. The CDR3: CASSLYGPNEKLFF. The DNA of the CDR3 is TGCGCCAGCAGCTTGTACGGTCCTAATGAAAAACTGTTTTTT.

The chain recombines TRBV2 with TRBJ2-1; TRBD2 matches at 9 bases. V dropped 4 bases and J dropped 9; count of bases not matched to a gene: 10. This CDR3 comprises 15 residues. CDR1 and CDR2 from the germline V gene are SNHLY and FYNNEI. CDR3 sequence reads: CASSGRQRGASEQFF. CDR3 nucleotides: TGTGCCAGCAGTGGTCGTCAGCGGGGGGCCAGTGAGCAGTTCTTC.

The chain couples TRBV2 to TRBJ2-3; TRBD2 agrees at 9 bases. The trim removed 6 bases at V and 5 bases at J, leaving 9 bases unmatched. CDR3 length: 15 amino acids. Per germline, CDR1 SNHLY and CDR2 FYNNEI. CDR3 region: CASSPGAGGIDTQYF. Here the CDR3 DNA reads TGTGCCAGCAGCCCCGGCGCGGGGGGGATAGATACGCAGTATTTT.

The J gene is TRBJ2-3, the V gene TRBV7-9, with 13 bases fitting TRBD2. CDR3 length: 16 residues. CDR1 is SEHNR and CDR2 is FQNEAQ in the germline V gene (reference sequence). The V gene end was trimmed by 5 bases and the J gene end by 3 bases; junction bases not matched to a gene: 5. The CDR3 protein is CASSTGLAGDTDTQYF. CDR3 bases: TGTGCCAGCAGCACCGGACTAGCGGGAGATACAGATACGCAGTATTTT.

The chain uses TRBV18 and TRBJ1-3; D uncertain. Trimming removed 0 bases from V and 2 bases from J, with 8 bases in between. Germline values: CDR1 KGHSH, CDR2 LQKENI. There are 15 residues in the CDR3. CDR3 sequence (DNA): TGTGCCAGCTCACCACCAAGCACAGCTGGAAACACCATATATTTT. This encodes CASSPPSTAGNTIYF.

The count of this clone is one. The chain is built from TRBV20-1 and TRBJ2-1; 13 positions match TRBD2. The V gene's germline CDR1 is DFQATT and CDR2 SNEGSKA (reference sequence). The ends lost 3 bases at V and 3 bases at J; junction bases unmatched: 8. There are 17 residues in the CDR3. CDR3: CSASDVLAGGIYNEQFF. DNA of the CDR3: TGCAGTGCTAGTGATGTACTAGCGGGGGGGATCTACAATGAGCAGTTCTTC.

Only a few counts were recorded for this clone. The genes are TRBV7-8 and TRBJ2-1; 16 bases match TRBD2. Trimming took 2 bases from V and 6 from J; bases not matched to a gene: 7. Germline-derived CDR1 and CDR2 are SGHVS and FQNEAQ. The CDR3 runs 18 residues. The CDR3 loop reads CASSLLPGTSGGANEQFF. CDR3 sequence (DNA): TGTGCCAGCAGCTTACTCCCCGGGACTAGCGGGGGGGCCAATGAGCAGTTCTTC.

This clone was detected once. The chain carries TRBV3-1 (or the pseudogene TRBV3-2) and TRBJ2-4; 8 nucleotides line up with TRBD1. Germline V gene lookup returns CDR1 LGHDT and CDR2 YNNKEL (reference sequence). This CDR3 is built from 17 residues. V was clipped by 4 bases and J by 0 bases; unmatched bases: 8. This chain's CDR3 is CASSPEGTGLAKNIQYF. DNA of the CDR3: TGTGCCAGCAGCCCCGAAGGGACAGGATTAGCCAAAAACATTCAGTACTTC.

This rearrangement joins TRBV19 to TRBJ2-5; possibly TRBD2 for D (5 bases). The CDR3 consists of 15 residues. Trimming shortened V by 0 bases and J by 4 bases, and 12 bases separated the two germline ends. CDR1 is LNHDA and CDR2 is SQIVND in the germline V gene (reference sequence). CDR3 nucleotides: TGTGCCAGTAGTATAGATCGAGGGAAGGGAGAGACCCAGTACTTC. Encoded protein: CASSIDRGKGETQYF.

Remarks on this clone: Additional DNA sequences in this sample encode the identical CDR3. The chain uses TRBV5-4 and TRBJ1-2, with TRBD1 matching over 8 bases. Losses at the gene ends were 4 bases for V and 4 bases for J; bases not matched to a gene: 3. The CDR3 contains 13 residues. CDR1 and CDR2 (germline): SGHNT, YYREEE (reference sequence). The chain's CDR3 is CASSLRGPYGYTF. The CDR3 bases are TGTGCCAGCAGCCTCAGGGGGCCCTATGGCTACACCTTC.

V gene TRBV5-1 combines with J gene TRBJ2-7; 7 nucleotides line up with TRBD1. Per the germline V gene, CDR1 is SGHRS and CDR2 is YFSETQ. The J segment lost 3 bases and the V segment lost 0 bases, leaving 6 bases of the junction unmatched. The CDR3 sequence is 15 residues long. The CDR3 spells CASSLGQGVIYEQYF. CDR3 nucleotides: TGCGCCAGCAGCTTGGGTCAGGGGGTGATCTACGAGCAGTACTTC.

The V call is TRBV2, the J call TRBJ1-2, with 8 bases identical to TRBD1. The ends lost 7 bases at V and 7 bases at J; junction bases unmatched: 14. The CDR3 has 15 residues. CDR1 is SNHLY and CDR2 is FYNNEI in the germline V gene. CDR3 DNA: TGTGCCAGCACCCAAAGGCAGGGGGCGACCTCTGGCTACACCTTC. It yields the protein CASTQRQGATSGYTF.

This sequence joins TRBV7-2 and TRBJ1-5, with 8 positions matching TRBD1. J gave up 4 bases and V 4 bases, and 3 bases lay outside the gene matches. The V gene's germline CDR1 is SGHTA and CDR2 FQGNSA. The CDR3 runs to 14 residues. In DNA, the CDR3 is TGTGCCAGCAGCTCACAGGGGGGGAATCAGCCCCAGCATTTT. Protein: CASSSQGGNQPQHF. The whole variable domain, filled in from reference TRBV7-2 and TRBJ1-5, reads GAGVSQSPSNKVTEKGKDVELRCDPISGHTALYWYRQSLGQGLEFLIYFQGNSAPDKSGLPSDRFSAERTGGSVSTLTIQRTQQEDSAVYLCASSSQGGNQPQHFGDGTRLSIL.

Only a few counts were recorded for this clone. V and J are TRBV24-1 and TRBJ1-2; perhaps TRBD1 as D (6 bases). Germline V gene lookup returns CDR1 KGHDR and CDR2 SFDVKD. The CDR3 is made up of 14 amino acids. V was shortened by 4 bases and J by 2 bases, with 10 bases between the two germline ends. The CDR3 region has the DNA TGTGCCACCAGTGAAGGGGGACGGAACTATGGCTACACCTTC. Its translation: CATSEGGRNYGYTF.

The CDR3 is CASRSAGPNQPQHF. CDR3 bases: TGTGCCAGTAGATCCGCCGGTCCAAATCAGCCCCAGCATTTT. This chain connects TRBV19 to TRBJ1-5; D not resolved. CDR1 LNHDA and CDR2 SQIVND come from the germline V gene (reference sequence). This CDR3 has 14 residues. Trimming cost V 6 bases and J 4 bases, with 13 bases left between them.

This chain links TRBV5-4 with TRBJ2-5; 14 bases are shared with TRBD2. The CDR3 has 16 residues. V lost 4 bases to trimming and J lost 1 base; unmatched junction nucleotides: 3. CDR1 is SGHNT and CDR2 is YYREEE in the germline V gene (reference sequence). CDR3 DNA sequence: TGTGCCAGCAGCGGGGGACTAGCGGGGGCCCAAGAGACCCAGTACTTC. Its protein product is CASSGGLAGAQETQYF. The full variable domain, with the rest looked up from reference TRBV5-4 and TRBJ2-5, is ETGVTQSPTHLIKTRGQQVTLRCSSQSGHNTVSWYQQALGQGPQFIFQYYREEENGRGNFPPRFSGLQFPNYSSELNVNALELDDSALYLCASSGGLAGAQETQYFGPGTRLLVL.

This rearrangement joins TRBV7-3 to TRBJ1-1; D remains unclear. Trimming took off 2 bases at V and 0 bases at J, with 4 bases between the two ends. Germline V gene sequence: CDR1 SGHTA, CDR2 FQGTGA. This CDR3 is 13 amino acids long. CDR3 protein: CASSLQVNTEAFF. In DNA, the CDR3 is TGTGCCAGCAGCTTACAGGTGAACACTGAAGCTTTCTTT.

The chain links TRBV7-6 to TRBJ1-5; possible D gene TRBD1, 6 bases. CDR1 and CDR2 from the germline V gene are SGHVS and FNYEAQ. CDR3 length: 17 residues. V lost 3 bases and J lost 0, with 15 bases in between. Written as DNA, the CDR3 is TGTGCCAGCAGCTTGGGGGGGACATCGCTTAGCAATCAGCCCCAGCATTTT. It yields the protein CASSLGGTSLSNQPQHF.

The chain uses TRBV10-3 and TRBJ2-5, with a tentative D call TRBD1 (7 bases). Trimming took 5 bases from V and 14 from J, leaving 24 bases between them. Germline CDR1 ENHRY, CDR2 SYGVKD. The CDR3 runs 14 residues. The CDR3 DNA follows: TGTGCCATCAGTCTGAAGTGGGAGGACAGGTCGCCATACTTC. Encoded protein: CAISLKWEDRSPYF.

The chain is built from TRBV29-1 and TRBJ2-3; D not certain. There are 13 residues in the CDR3. The ends were cut back, 4 bases at V and 4 bases at J, with 12 bases in the middle. CDR1 and CDR2 from the germline V gene are SQVTM and ANQGSEA. The DNA for the CDR3 is TGCAGCGTTGGGTCCTTGGCAGCAGATACGCAGTATTTT. Its translation: CSVGSLAADTQYF.

The chain combines TRBV7-3 with TRBJ2-7, with 10 bases matching TRBD2. CDR1 SGHTA and CDR2 FQGTGA come from the germline V gene. Trimming cost V 5 bases and J 3 bases; bases outside gene matches: 13. This CDR3 has 17 amino acids. The CDR3 region is CASSKGPSSGGVYEQYF. The CDR3 DNA reads as TGTGCCAGCAGCAAAGGGCCCTCTAGCGGGGGAGTCTACGAGCAGTACTTC. The variable domain in full, completed from reference TRBV7-3 and TRBJ2-7, reads GAGVSQTPSNKVTEKGKYVELRCDPISGHTALYWYRQSLGQGPEFLIYFQGTGAADDSGLPNDRFFAVRPEGSVSTLKIQRTERGDSAVYLCASSKGPSSGGVYEQYFGPGTRLTVT.

The chain employs TRBV18 and TRBJ2-2, with a weak D call TRBD2 (5 bases). Trimming shortened V by 6 bases and J by 7 bases, and 12 bases separated the two germline ends. The V gene's germline CDR1 is KGHSH and CDR2 LQKENI. The CDR3 is made up of 13 amino acids. CDR3 DNA: TGTGCCAGCTCGCAAGTGGAGGACGGGGAGCTGTTTTTT. Translation: CASSQVEDGELFF.

The J gene is TRBJ2-3, the V gene TRBV7-3, with 10 bases matching TRBD2. The trim removed 5 bases at V and 3 bases at J, leaving 5 bases unmatched. Germline-derived CDR1 and CDR2 are SGHTA and FQGTGA. The length of the CDR3 is 15 residues. The CDR3 nucleotides are TGTGCCAGCAGCCAAGCGGGGGGGCAGACAGATACGCAGTATTTT. This translates into CASSQAGGQTDTQYF.

The chain uses TRBV5-6 and TRBJ2-4; TRBD1 aligns across 7 bases. Germline CDR1 reads SGHDT; CDR2 reads YYEEEE. CDR3 size: 13 residues. V was clipped by 3 bases and J by 9 bases; unmatched bases: 6. The CDR3 sequence is CASSSGQTSIQYF. CDR3 coding DNA: TGTGCCAGCAGCTCGGGACAGACAAGCATTCAGTACTTC.

A single count supports this clone. The chain joins TRBV29-1 to TRBJ1-1, with D perhaps TRBD1 (6 bases). Trimming stripped 3 bases from V and 4 bases from J, with 9 bases between. The CDR3 consists of 12 residues. The germline gives CDR1 SQVTM, CDR2 ANQGSEA. DNA of the CDR3: TGCAGCGTTGACCAGGGGCCCACTGAAGCTTTCTTT. Its protein is CSVDQGPTEAFF.